This T cell receptor (beta chain) emerged from a study of blood T cell repertoires in COVID-19 (dated by TCRdb to the early 2020s). Regarding the study in general: Samples from collaborators originated in the United States, Italy and Spain and spanned both the acute and convalescent phases of COVID-19. The prospective study material was composed of cDNA or gDNA derived from T cells, B-cell-depleted T cells, or PBMCs. The dataset comprised deeply sampled blood TCRbeta repertoires from subjects exposed to, actively infected with, or recovered from COVID-19. The repertoires were made available in a free public database intended to serve as a resource for research on the immune response to SARS-CoV-2. Samples came from the ongoing ImmuneRACE study (first 160 participants) plus 1,254 subjects from 6 global collaborators. The sample metadata nearly always contained a de-identified subject ID, COVID-19 status, age in years and sex. HLA class I and class II types, where available, came from metadata supplied by the sample provider rather than from assay-based typing.

Whole blood was collected in K2EDTA tubes by collaborating institutions according to the institutions' own protocols. For TCRbeta analysis, collaborators shipped samples as frozen whole blood, isolated PBMCs, or DNA extracted from either of those sample types. TCRbeta CDR3 regions were amplified from genomic DNA using the immunoSEQ Assay, a bias-controlled multiplex PCR. The authors' analysis ran thus. Within the assay, amplification of reference gene primers was used to estimate how many nucleated cells each sample contained. To quantify the absolute abundance of each unique TCRbeta CDR3 rearrangement, sequence reads were collapsed and filtered. For each sample, productive Simpson clonality was calculated as the square root of Simpson's diversity index over productive rearrangements. Entries here come from immuneACCESS through TCRdb and include only in-frame sequences with V and J called. Some clones fail to appear in such tables; in the studies checked, an unresolved V gene covers under half of the shortfall, and the cause of the remainder is unknown. V and J calls and clone size are copied from that table; D and trimming were computed from the DNA. The table for this sample lists roughly 230,000 clones; 81% of them were counted only once. The biggest ten clones account for about 7.4% of the sample.

CDR1 SEHNR and CDR2 FQNEAQ were looked up in the germline V gene (reference sequence). The CDR3 contains 14 residues, cysteine and phenylalanine counted. Only CDR3 DNA remains: 42 bases, in frame from the first base. Trimming costs V 5 bases and J 8 bases, and their ends lie 18 bases apart. This clone has just one count. The antigen it recognizes is unknown. The input lacks base qualities; no much larger clone sits a single base away. Overall study results and their limits: Clinical and demographic metadata were provided uncurated, with the amount varying by source and participant.

Sequenced input: peripheral blood. The receptor's source is a woman older than 75 with acute or convalescent COVID-19. The rearrangement joined TRBV7-9 to TRBJ1-2, with no reliable assignment of the D segment. At the DNA level, the sequence is TGTGCCAGCAGCGCTGACACCGCCTTTGGGGGCTACACCTTC. Its translation reads: CASSADTAFGGYTF.